This T cell receptor (beta chain) was identified during a study of T cells in Graves' hyperthyroidism and ophthalmopathy. CDR1 and CDR2 (germline): SGDLS, YYNGEE. The CDR3 is 16 residues long. Trimming removed 0 bases from V and 4 bases from J; junction bases left unmatched: 4. First hyperthyroidism diagnosis is when the blood sample was obtained, before any ophthalmopathy symptoms. Study outcomes and limitations: Median prediction lead before ophthalmopathy onset was six to eight months with the model.

At least ten counts were recorded for this clonotype. Its antigen remains unknown. Amplification yielded TCR beta CDR3 regions, with RNA transcripts as the source. The primer set for the first-round RT-PCR of the TCR CDR3 was HTBI. TCRdb itself ran the multiplex PCR reads through MiXCR, one entry per CDR3 protein. Altogether some 250,000 distinct CDR3 sequences are present, 13% to 15% being singletons, with the ten largest covering about an eighth. The sequence was collected from a middle-aged woman with Graves' hyperthyroidism that later progressed to Graves' ophthalmopathy. The V and J genes are TRBV9 and TRBJ2-2, with TRBD1 identical over 9 bases. Sequencing was done on a sample of blood. In DNA, the CDR3 is TGTGCCAGCAGCGTAGACAGGGGGCATCTCACCGGGGAGCTGTTTTTT. As protein: CASSVDRGHLTGELFF. Full variable domain (missing parts from reference TRBV9 and TRBJ2-2): DSGVTQTPKHLITATGQRVTLRCSPRSGDLSVYWYQQSLDQGLQFLIQYYNGEERAKGNILERFSAQQFPDLHSELNLSSLELGDSALYFCASSVDRGHLTGELFFGEGSRLTVL.